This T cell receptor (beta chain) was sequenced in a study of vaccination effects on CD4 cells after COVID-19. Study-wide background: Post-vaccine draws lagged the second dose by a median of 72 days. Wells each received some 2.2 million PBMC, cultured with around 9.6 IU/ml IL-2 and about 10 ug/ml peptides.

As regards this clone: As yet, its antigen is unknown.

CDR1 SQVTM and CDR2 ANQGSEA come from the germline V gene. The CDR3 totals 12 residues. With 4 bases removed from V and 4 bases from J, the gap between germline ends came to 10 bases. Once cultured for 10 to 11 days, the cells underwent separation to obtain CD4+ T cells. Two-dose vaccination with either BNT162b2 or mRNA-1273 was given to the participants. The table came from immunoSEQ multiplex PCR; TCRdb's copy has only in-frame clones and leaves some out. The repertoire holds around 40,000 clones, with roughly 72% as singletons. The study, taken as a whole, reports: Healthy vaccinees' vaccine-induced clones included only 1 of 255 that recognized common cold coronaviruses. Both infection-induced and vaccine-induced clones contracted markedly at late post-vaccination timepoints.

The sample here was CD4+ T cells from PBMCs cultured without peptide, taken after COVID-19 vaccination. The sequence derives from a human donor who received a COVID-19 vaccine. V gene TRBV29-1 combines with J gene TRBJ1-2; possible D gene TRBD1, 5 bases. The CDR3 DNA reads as TGCAGCGTTGCTTGGGGCTTCTATGGCTACACCTTC. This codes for CSVAWGFYGYTF.